The present TCR beta chain was sequenced within a study of T-cell reconstitution after alpha-beta-depleted transplantation in children. This clonotype was seen a single time. Preparation of the TCRbeta library involved a method that used unique molecular identifiers. TCRdb reprocessed the PCR reads with MiXCR, giving one entry per CDR3 protein. The sample holds about 610,000 distinct CDR3 sequences, 10% seen once. The CDR3 contains 16 residues. The germline V and J ends were trimmed by 2 bases and 0 bases, with 16 bases remaining between them. The germline V gene has CDR1 DFQATT and CDR2 SNEGSKA (reference sequence).

The chain is built from TRBV20-1 and TRBJ1-1; weak D call: TRBD1 (5 bases). The source material was PBMCs from the stem cell graft donor, sampled from the stem cell graft. The TCR was taken from a human donor who donated a stem cell graft to a child with acute myeloid leukemia. CDR3 protein: CSARPISGPMNTEAFF. The CDR3 DNA follows: TGCAGTGCTAGACCAATATCGGGGCCCATGAACACTGAAGCTTTCTTT.